This T cell receptor (beta chain) was found in a study of blood T cell repertoires in COVID-19. Study-level background: T cells, B-cell-depleted T cells, or PBMCs provided the cDNA or gDNA that served as material.

Enrolled during active infection, Seattle patients were then followed longitudinally. J gave up 5 bases and V 3 bases, and 6 bases lay outside the gene matches. The CDR3 loop spans 15 amino acids. Per germline, CDR1 SGHRS and CDR2 YFSETQ. TCRdb keeps only in-frame clones here, not all; method: immunoSEQ multiplex PCR. Of 250,000 to 400,000 clones listed, about 91% are singletons. The sequence came from a woman in her twenties or thirties with COVID-19, enrolled during active disease. The chain recombines TRBV5-1 with TRBJ2-5; 11 positions match TRBD2. The material sequenced was peripheral blood. The CDR3 coding sequence is TGCGCCAGCAGCTATACTAGCGGGGGCCCGGAGACCCAGTACTTC. As protein: CASSYTSGGPETQYF.